The present entry profiles one TCR beta chain with its context. These data are taken from a study of immune evolution from preneoplasia to lung adenocarcinoma. Nucleic acids came from premalignant or tumor cells enriched by macro-dissection. Clones were read by immunoSEQ multiplex PCR, and TCRdb kept only the in-frame ones, dropping some. The top ten hold about 5% of the sample, which has thousands of clones, under 90% seen once. Germline lookup yields CDR1 SGHTA and CDR2 FQGNSA. The J segment lost 5 bases and the V segment lost 4 bases, leaving 8 bases of the junction unmatched. CDR3 size: 15 residues.

The source of this sequence is a person aged 70 to 79 with invasive lung adenocarcinoma. The sequencing sample was made of FFPE invasive lung adenocarcinoma tissue. The chain uses TRBV7-2 and TRBJ1-1, with 9 bases aligning to TRBD1. This chain's CDR3 is CASSWGTGSGTEAFF. CDR3 nucleotide sequence: TGTGCCAGCAGCTGGGGGACAGGGTCGGGGACTGAAGCTTTCTTT.